The rows below give T cell receptor beta chains drawn from one sample of a study of PD-1 blockade in classical Hodgkin lymphoma. Profiled with immunoSEQ multiplex PCR; TCRdb holds only in-frame clones, not every one. This sample has about 86,000 clones, with around 90% found just once. The specimen was peripheral blood mononuclear cells (PBMCs), collected at baseline. The receptors shown here come from a human donor with classical Hodgkin lymphoma. Each CDR3 is given with its conserved first and last residue. Some rows have no size entry. The others give once, few or many, or a class for an expanded clone.

abundance	v_gene	CDR3aa
.	TRBV2	CASGGGYEQYF
.	TRBV7-2	CASRRDRGTDTQYF
.	TRBV9	CASSHDRGREEQYF
.	TRBV7-9	CASSPREAYNEQFF
.	TRBV10-3	CAISDGALAGQTNYEQYF
.	TRBV6-5	CATRRRPHEQYF
.	TRBV6-6	CASSYLPQDTIYF
.	TRBV18	CASSPTAFTEAFF
.	TRBV5-1	CASSFADTSYNEQFF
.	TRBV25-1	CASSDGASGINEQFF
.	TRBV7-8	CASTPRGSNEKLFF
.	TRBV4-2	CASSQSDRDGRTEAFF
.	TRBV15	CATSRVMNTEAFF
.	TRBV7-2	CASQWSNTGELFF
.	TRBV5-4	CASSLRDRGYNEQFF
.	TRBV18	CASSPPPGSGELFF
.	TRBV2	CASSVGTSGNTIYF
.	TRBV30	CAWTLRLGANYGYTF
.	TRBV27	CASSPGLSPNTEAFF
.	TRBV28	CATTSLGLDTQYF
.	TRBV18	CASSRGEETQYF
once	TRBV14	CASSRDRGLYYGYTF
.	TRBV19	CASRFEGGEAFF